Below are 14 T cell receptor beta chains sequenced from a single sample in a study of blood T cell repertoires in COVID-19. Libraries were prepared by immunoSEQ multiplex PCR; TCRdb keeps only in-frame clonotypes and omits some of them. The profile shows fewer than 90,000 clones, more than 65% of them singletons. The sequencing sample was made of peripheral blood. These receptors came from a man aged 45-60 years with acute or convalescent COVID-19.

This chain links TRBV3-1 (or the pseudogene TRBV3-2) with TRBJ1-6, with D unresolved. Trimming pared 1 base from V and 7 bases from J, leaving 8 bases between. CDR1 is LGHDT and CDR2 is YNNKEL in the germline V gene (reference sequence). CDR3 length: 14 amino acids. The CDR3 sequence: CASSQGSRNSPLHF. CDR3 bases: TGTGCCAGCAGCCAAGGATCGAGGAATTCACCCCTCCACTTT.

V and J are TRBV10-3 and TRBJ1-1, with 7 nucleotides matching TRBD1. The CDR3 runs to 14 residues. The J segment lost 3 bases and the V segment lost 7 bases, leaving 8 bases of the junction unmatched. The germline V gene encodes CDR1 ENHRY and CDR2 SYGVKD. The CDR3 is CAITNDRADTEAFF. CDR3 DNA sequence: TGTGCCATCACAAACGACAGGGCGGACACTGAAGCTTTCTTT.

This clone was counted between two and nine times. The J gene is TRBJ2-7, the V gene TRBV15; TRBD2 matches at 11 bases. CDR3 length: 20 residues. V was clipped by 0 bases and J by 0 bases; unmatched bases: 13. Germline lookup yields CDR1 LNHNV and CDR2 YYDKDF (reference sequence). The CDR3 region is CATSRDSRGSGRGSSYEQYF. The CDR3 DNA is TGTGCCACCAGCAGAGATTCCAGAGGTAGCGGGAGGGGAAGCTCCTACGAGCAGTACTTC.

The gene calls are TRBV3-1 (or the pseudogene TRBV3-2) and TRBJ2-2; D uncertain. Looked up from germline, CDR1 is LGHDT and CDR2 is YNNKEL (reference sequence). V dropped 3 bases and J dropped 5 bases, with 4 bases sitting between them. This CDR3 spans 12 amino acids. The CDR3 reads CASSHGTGELFF. For the CDR3, the DNA is TGTGCCAGCAGCCACGGGACCGGGGAGCTGTTTTTT.

The chain is built from TRBV7-7 and TRBJ2-3, with TRBD1 matching 7 bases. The CDR3 runs to 21 residues. Germline V gene sequence: CDR1 SSHAT, CDR2 FNYEAQ (reference sequence). The V gene end was trimmed by 9 bases and the J gene end by 0 bases; junction bases not matched to a gene: 27. CDR3 coding DNA: TGTGCCAGACCAGGCTTCGGCCACCTTGGAAGGGGGCTACTTAGCACAGATACGCAGTATTTT. Translation: CARPGFGHLGRGLLSTDTQYF.

The genes are TRBV27 and TRBJ1-1; 8 positions match TRBD1. V gave up 9 bases and J gave up 5 bases; unmatched junction bases: 11. Germline lookup yields CDR1 MNHEY and CDR2 SMNVEV (reference sequence). CDR3 size: 14 residues. CDR3 coding DNA: TGTGCCAGTTTAGCGGACAGGGCTCGTACTGAAGCTTTCTTT. Its protein is CASLADRARTEAFF.

The CDR3 here is CASRHPDSYGYTF. The CDR3 nucleotides are TGTGCCAGCAGACACCCGGACAGTTATGGCTACACCTTC. V and J are TRBV7-3 and TRBJ1-2, with D perhaps matching TRBD1 (6 bases). From germline, CDR1 is SGHTA and CDR2 FQGTGA. Deletions cut 6 bases from V and 5 bases from J, with 13 bases between. The CDR3 totals 13 residues.

The CDR3 loop is CASSGDSYNEQFF. The DNA for the CDR3 is TGCGCCAGCAGTGGGGACAGTTACAATGAGCAGTTCTTC. The chain recombines TRBV10-2 with TRBJ2-1; 7 bases match TRBD1. The ends lost 4 bases at V and 4 bases at J; junction bases unmatched: 1. The CDR3 extends over 13 amino acids. Germline CDR1 WSHSY, CDR2 SAAADI.

The rearrangement joins TRBV6-2 or TRBV6-3 to TRBJ2-3; D perhaps matches TRBD1 (6 bases). The V gene lost 2 bases and the J gene lost 1 base, with 16 bases spanning the gap. The CDR3 extends over 17 amino acids. CDR1 and CDR2 from the germline V gene are MNHEY and SVGEGT. CDR3 region: CASSYNTGSLGTDTQYF. The CDR3, as DNA: TGTGCCAGCAGTTACAACACAGGGAGCCTGGGCACAGATACGCAGTATTTT.

This chain connects TRBV7-2 to TRBJ2-2; 7 bases match TRBD2. After removal of 5 bases from V and 4 bases from J, the junction contained 13 bases not matched to a gene. Germline CDR1 reads SGHTA; CDR2 reads FQGNSA. This CDR3 is built from 17 residues. The CDR3, as DNA: TGTGCCAGCAGCCCCGGGGGGAGGACGTTAGGCACCGGGGAGCTGTTTTTT. Protein product: CASSPGGRTLGTGELFF.

This CDR3 is CASSHSWSDNIAGANVLTF. The CDR3 region has the DNA TGTGCCAGCAGCCATTCCTGGAGTGATAATATAGCTGGGGCCAACGTCCTGACTTTC. The chain has TRBV14 and TRBJ2-6; D not certain. The germline V gene encodes CDR1 SGHDN and CDR2 FVKESK. The CDR3 covers 19 residues. The germline V and J ends were trimmed by 3 bases and 2 bases, with 20 bases remaining between them.

Here the CDR3 reads CATSRGDKQAEKLFF. The CDR3 DNA reads as TGTGCCACCAGCAGAGGGGACAAACAGGCTGAAAAACTGTTTTTT. J is TRBJ1-4 and V is TRBV15, with D tentatively TRBD1 (6 bases). Germline assignment: CDR1 LNHNV and CDR2 YYDKDF (reference sequence). With 1 base removed from V and 7 bases from J, the gap between germline ends came to 13 bases. CDR3 length: 15 amino acids.

V and J are TRBV7-9 and TRBJ2-1; 11 bases agree with TRBD2. This CDR3 has 15 residues. Germline V CDR1 and CDR2: SEHNR, FQNEAQ (reference sequence). The ends lost 3 bases at V and 7 bases at J; junction bases unmatched: 5. CDR3 in amino acids: CASSFILAGDNEQFF. The CDR3 bases are TGTGCCAGCAGCTTTATACTAGCGGGAGATAATGAGCAGTTCTTC.

The V gene is TRBV5-1, the J gene TRBJ1-5, with D hard to call. Germline V gene sequence: CDR1 SGHRS, CDR2 YFSETQ. This CDR3 has 14 amino acids. Trimming removed 2 bases from V and 2 bases from J, with 8 bases in between. This CDR3 is CASSLTAGNQPQHF. The CDR3 DNA sequence: TGCGCCAGCAGCTTAACAGCGGGCAATCAGCCCCAGCATTTT. The full variable domain, completed using reference TRBV5-1 and TRBJ1-5, is KAGVTQTPRYLIKTRGQQVTLSCSPISGHRSVSWYQQTPGQGLQFLFEYFSETQRNKGNFPGRFSGRQFSNSRSEMNVSTLELGDSALYLCASSLTAGNQPQHFGDGTRLSIL.